These 12 T cell receptor beta chains originate from one sample sequenced in a study of naive and memory T cell subsets. Alpha and beta constant region primers primed reverse transcription for blood and skin samples. TCRdb fed the UMI-ligation and nested PCR reads into MiXCR, producing one record per CDR3 protein. The top ten hold almost 7% of the sample, which has roughly 18,000 distinct CDR3 sequences, about a tenth seen once. Treatment indicated: skin biopsy from PPD injection site in Mantoux-positive individual. Reverse transcription used DNase-treated unsorted total RNA, aiming for about 1 to 1000 ng. Specimen: skin, collected from a tuberculin skin test site. These receptors all stem from an adult in good health.

This clonotype was counted ten times or more. The J gene is TRBJ1-1, the V gene TRBV10-3; a weak D match, TRBD1 (5 bases). With 8 bases removed from V and 4 bases from J, the gap between germline ends came to 14 bases. This CDR3 region has 13 residues. The germline gives CDR1 ENHRY, CDR2 SYGVKD. The CDR3 nucleotides are TGTGCCATCGAGGACACACAAGGCACTGAAGCTTTCTTT. It yields the protein CAIEDTQGTEAFF.

There are many counts of this clonotype. The chain carries TRBV7-3 and TRBJ2-1, with 9 bases aligning to TRBD1. The CDR3 spans 14 residues. V gave up 5 bases and J gave up 10 bases; unmatched junction bases: 9. Germline assignment: CDR1 SGHTA and CDR2 FQGTGA. This chain's CDR3 is CASSKGTGSGEQFF. DNA for the CDR3: TGTGCCAGCAGCAAAGGGACAGGGTCGGGCGAGCAGTTCTTC.

This clonotype appeared many times. The chain has TRBV27 and TRBJ2-7, with 7 nucleotides matching TRBD1. After removal of 5 bases from V and 4 bases from J, the junction contained 11 bases not matched to a gene. Germline values: CDR1 MNHEY, CDR2 SMNVEV (reference sequence). CDR3 length equals 15 residues. DNA for the CDR3: TGTGCCAGCAGTCCTCCCGGGACAGTGTTATACGAGCAGTACTTC. Translation gives CASSPPGTVLYEQYF.

The chain recombines TRBV19 with TRBJ2-3; weak D call: TRBD2 (5 bases). The CDR3 runs 13 residues. Germline-derived CDR1 and CDR2 are LNHDA and SQIVND (reference sequence). The germline V and J ends were trimmed by 5 bases and 6 bases, with 12 bases remaining between them. CDR3 in amino acids: CASSSAGADTQYF. The CDR3 bases are TGTGCCAGTAGTTCCGCGGGCGCGGATACGCAGTATTTT.

The sample holds many counts of this clonotype. The rearrangement uses TRBV7-2 and TRBJ2-3; 9 bases agree with TRBD1. V gave up 1 base and J gave up 0 bases; unmatched junction bases: 5. This CDR3 has 17 residues. CDR1 is SGHTA and CDR2 is FQGNSA in the germline V gene. The CDR3 DNA sequence: TGTGCCAGCAGCTTAGTAGGGACAGGGAGGAGCACAGATACGCAGTATTTT. This sequence encodes CASSLVGTGRSTDTQYF.

This clonotype was detected only a few times. This rearrangement joins TRBV7-8 to TRBJ2-3, with 8 bases fitting TRBD2. CDR3 size: 17 residues. Germline-derived CDR1 and CDR2 are SGHVS and FQNEAQ. V was clipped by 1 base and J by 1 base; unmatched bases: 7. CDR3 in DNA: TGTGCCAGCAGCTTAGTGTCGCTAGCGGGCGGCACAGATACGCAGTATTTT. Translating it yields CASSLVSLAGGTDTQYF.

This clonotype came up many times. This chain links TRBV24-1 with TRBJ2-1; the D call may be TRBD1 or TRBD2 (6 bases each). The V end was cut by 1 base, the J end by 3 bases, with 12 bases between. The V gene's germline CDR1 is KGHDR and CDR2 SFDVKD. This CDR3 has 16 amino acids. The chain's CDR3 is CATSDFKGGRYNEQFF. CDR3 sequence (DNA): TGTGCCACCAGTGATTTTAAGGGGGGACGCTACAATGAGCAGTTCTTC.

The table lists this clonotype with a few counts. The rearrangement uses TRBV12-3 or TRBV12-4 and TRBJ2-3; possibly TRBD1 for D (5 bases). V was cut by 3 bases and J by 4 bases, with 14 bases left in between. This CDR3 is 15 amino acids long. CDR3: CASSFPGGAPDTQYF. CDR3 sequence (DNA): TGTGCCAGCAGTTTCCCTGGTGGGGCCCCAGATACGCAGTATTTT.

This clonotype occurred a few times. The genes are TRBV7-2 and TRBJ2-1; tentatively, D is TRBD2 (7 bases). This CDR3 is built from 14 residues. Trimming stripped 5 bases from V and 3 bases from J, with 11 bases between. Per the germline V gene, CDR1 is SGHTA and CDR2 is FQGNSA. The CDR3: CASSPGGVYNEQFF. As DNA, the CDR3 is TGTGCCAGCAGCCCGGGGGGCGTCTACAATGAGCAGTTCTTC.

V gene TRBV28 combines with J gene TRBJ2-7; 11 positions agree with TRBD2. Germline trimming cut 6 bases from V and 2 bases from J; bases unmatched to any gene: 6. The CDR3 has 15 amino acids. CDR1 and CDR2 from the germline V gene are MDHEN and SYDVKM. The CDR3 region is CASRRTLAGAYEQYF. As DNA, the CDR3 is TGTGCCAGCAGAAGGACACTAGCGGGAGCCTACGAGCAGTACTTC.

This clonotype was seen many times. J is TRBJ2-7 and V is TRBV6-5; 8 nucleotides line up with TRBD2. V dropped 4 bases and J dropped 2; count of bases not matched to a gene: 7. This CDR3 contains 15 residues. Germline V gives CDR1 MNHEY, CDR2 SVGAGI. CDR3 sequence reads: CASSFRAGDPYEQYF. Written as DNA, the CDR3 is TGTGCCAGCAGTTTCAGAGCGGGAGACCCCTACGAGCAGTACTTC.

Of note for this clonotype: A read error may be the cause here, since a much bigger clone is one base away. This chain uses TRBV5-4 with TRBJ2-1; 8 bases agree with TRBD2. The CDR3 is 18 residues long. Germline V gene lookup returns CDR1 SGHNT and CDR2 YYREEE (reference sequence). The CDR3 spells CSSSLRTSGPSSYNEQFF. CDR3 bases: TGTTCCAGCAGCTTGCGCACTAGCGGTCCGAGCTCCTACAATGAGCAGTTCTTC.